The clone carrying this TCR beta chain was seen a few times. The sample belongs to a study of response to subunit inactivated influenza vaccine. In germline, CDR1 is SGHNT, CDR2 YYREEE (reference sequence). The CDR3 runs 15 residues. V dropped 3 bases and J dropped 6 bases, with 17 bases sitting between them. TCRdb reprocessed the RT-PCR reads with MiXCR, giving one entry per CDR3 protein. The sample lists a few hundred thousand distinct CDR3 sequences; about 7.2% were seen once. This sequence originates from a man between 50 and 70 years old who received an inactivated influenza vaccine. The J gene is TRBJ2-3, the V gene TRBV5-4; a possible D gene is TRBD1 (6 bases). This specimen was PBMCs from blood, taken less than 30 months after vaccination. CDR3 bases: TGTGCCAGCAGCTGGGGGACACCCCAAGCGGATACGCAGTATTTT. Translated, it gives CASSWGTPQADTQYF.